This T cell receptor (beta chain) is from a study of identical twins. One entry per CDR3 protein, called by TCRdb with MiXCR from the 5' RACE reads. The table shows about 250,000 distinct CDR3 sequences, with about 14% occurring only once. CDR3 length equals 17 residues. V lost 8 bases, J lost 3 bases, and 22 bases lay in between. This clonotype was seen repeatedly, ten times or more. Sequencing was performed on memory (CD45RO+) T cells sorted from blood. This chain uses TRBV12-3 or TRBV12-4 with TRBJ2-2, with D perhaps being TRBD1 or TRBD2 (6 bases each). This TCR was recovered from a young woman in good health. The CDR3 reads CASVKTKEGGYTGELFF. In nucleotides, the CDR3 is TGTGCCAGCGTTAAGACAAAGGAGGGGGGCTACACCGGGGAGCTGTTTTTT.